These 3 T cell receptor beta chains share one sample of origin, sequenced in a study of blood T cell repertoires in COVID-19. Sequencing used immunoSEQ multiplex PCR; TCRdb keeps in-frame clones, though not all of them. The data contain some 200,000 clones, around 83% of them singletons. The material sequenced was peripheral blood. These receptor sequences come from a woman aged 40 to 50 who had recovered from COVID-19.

In this sample, this clone turned up a few times. The chain links TRBV18 to TRBJ1-2, with a possible D match to TRBD1 (6 bases). The CDR3 spans 15 residues. Germline CDR1 and CDR2: KGHSH and LQKENI. The germline V and J ends were trimmed by 4 bases and 3 bases, with 15 bases remaining between them. This CDR3 reads CASSHGTSDHYGYTF. In DNA form, the CDR3 reads TGTGCCAGCTCACACGGGACAAGTGATCACTATGGCTACACCTTC. Combining the CDR3 with reference TRBV18 and TRBJ1-2 gives the whole variable domain NAGVMQNPRHLVRRRGQEARLRCSPMKGHSHVYWYRQLPEEGLKFMVYLQKENIIDESGMPKERFSAEFPKEGPSILRIQQVVRGDSAAYFCASSHGTSDHYGYTFGSGTRLTVV.

The chain employs TRBV11-3 and TRBJ2-7; D unresolved. The ends were cut back, 0 bases at V and 4 bases at J, with 4 bases in the middle. The germline V gene has CDR1 SGHNT and CDR2 YENEEA. The CDR3 length is 12 residues. In DNA, the CDR3 is TGTGCCAGCAGCTTAGATCAGTACGAGCAGTACTTC. Translating it yields CASSLDQYEQYF. Supplemented by reference TRBV11-3 and TRBJ2-7, the full variable domain reads EAGVVQSPRYKIIEKKQPVAFWCNPISGHNTLYWYLQNLGQGPELLIRYENEEAVDDSQLPKDRFSAERLKGVDSTLKIQPAELGDSAVYLCASSLDQYEQYFGPGTRLTVT.

The chain couples TRBV12-5 to TRBJ1-4, with D uncertain. V was trimmed by 6 bases and J by 5 bases, leaving 4 bases between them. The CDR3 has 11 amino acids. Germline V gives CDR1 LGHNT, CDR2 FRNRAP. CDR3 protein: CASGLNEKLFF. The CDR3 DNA follows: TGTGCTAGTGGATTAAATGAAAAACTGTTTTTT.